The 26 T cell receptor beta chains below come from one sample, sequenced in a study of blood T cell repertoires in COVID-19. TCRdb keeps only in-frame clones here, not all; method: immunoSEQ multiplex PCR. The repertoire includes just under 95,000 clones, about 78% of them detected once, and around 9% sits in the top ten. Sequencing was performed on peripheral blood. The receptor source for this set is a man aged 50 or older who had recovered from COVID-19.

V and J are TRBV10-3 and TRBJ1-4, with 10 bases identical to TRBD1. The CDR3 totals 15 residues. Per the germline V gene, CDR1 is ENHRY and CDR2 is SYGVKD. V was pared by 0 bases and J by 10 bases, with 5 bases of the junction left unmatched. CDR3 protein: CAISESTGGTGKLFF. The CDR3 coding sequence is TGTGCCATCAGTGAGTCGACAGGGGGCACTGGAAAACTGTTTTTT.

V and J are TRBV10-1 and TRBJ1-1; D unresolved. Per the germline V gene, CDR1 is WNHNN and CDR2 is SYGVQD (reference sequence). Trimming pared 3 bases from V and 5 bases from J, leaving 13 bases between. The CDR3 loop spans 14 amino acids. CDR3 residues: CASSDYGRATEAFF. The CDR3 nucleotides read TGCGCCAGCAGTGACTACGGGAGGGCAACTGAAGCTTTCTTT.

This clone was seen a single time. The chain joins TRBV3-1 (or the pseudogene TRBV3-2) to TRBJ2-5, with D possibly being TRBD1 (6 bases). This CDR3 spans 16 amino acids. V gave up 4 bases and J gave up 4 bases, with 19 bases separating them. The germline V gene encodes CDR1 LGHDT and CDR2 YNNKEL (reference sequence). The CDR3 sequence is CASSPFSRGSRETQYF. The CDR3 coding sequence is TGTGCCAGCAGCCCTTTCTCCAGGGGATCGAGAGAGACCCAGTACTTC.

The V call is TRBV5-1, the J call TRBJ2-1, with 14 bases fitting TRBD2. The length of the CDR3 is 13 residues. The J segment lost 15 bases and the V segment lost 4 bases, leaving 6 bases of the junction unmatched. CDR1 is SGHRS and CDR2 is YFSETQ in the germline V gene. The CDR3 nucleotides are TGCGCCAGCAGCCCGACTAGCGGGAGGGCCGTGTTCTTC. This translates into CASSPTSGRAVFF.

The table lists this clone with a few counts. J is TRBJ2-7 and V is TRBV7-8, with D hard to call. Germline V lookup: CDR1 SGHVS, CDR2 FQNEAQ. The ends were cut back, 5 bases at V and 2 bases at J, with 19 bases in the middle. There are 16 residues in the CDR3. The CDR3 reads CASSPGEASGPYEQYF. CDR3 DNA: TGTGCCAGCAGCCCCGGTGAGGCTAGTGGTCCCTACGAGCAGTACTTC.

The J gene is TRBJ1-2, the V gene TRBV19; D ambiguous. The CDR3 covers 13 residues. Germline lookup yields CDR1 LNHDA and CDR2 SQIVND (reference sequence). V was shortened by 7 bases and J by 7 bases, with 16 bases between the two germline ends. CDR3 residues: CASTKAEQRGYTF. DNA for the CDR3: TGTGCCAGTACCAAGGCCGAGCAGCGTGGCTACACCTTC.

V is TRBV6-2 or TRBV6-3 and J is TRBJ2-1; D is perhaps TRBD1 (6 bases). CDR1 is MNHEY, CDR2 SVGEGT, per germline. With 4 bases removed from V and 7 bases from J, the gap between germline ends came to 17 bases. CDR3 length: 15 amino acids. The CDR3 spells CASSSPYGQLNEQFF. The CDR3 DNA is TGTGCCAGCAGTTCTCCTTACGGACAGCTGAATGAGCAGTTCTTC.

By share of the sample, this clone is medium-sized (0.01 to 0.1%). The CDR3 DNA is TGTGCCAGCAGCTTGGAACTAGCGGAGTGGCGTGAGCAGTTCTTC. Translation: CASSLELAEWREQFF. The chain is built from TRBV5-5 and TRBJ2-1; 8 nucleotides agree with TRBD2. CDR1 and CDR2 (germline): SGHKS, YYEKEE (reference sequence). J was trimmed by 9 bases and V by 0 bases; bases with no gene match: 8. The CDR3 covers 15 residues. The full variable domain, with the rest looked up from reference TRBV5-5 and TRBJ2-1, is DAGVTQSPTHLIKTRGQQVTLRCSPISGHKSVSWYQQVLGQGPQFIFQYYEKEERGRGNFPDRFSARQFPNYSSELNVNALLLGDSALYLCASSLELAEWREQFFGPGTRLTVL.

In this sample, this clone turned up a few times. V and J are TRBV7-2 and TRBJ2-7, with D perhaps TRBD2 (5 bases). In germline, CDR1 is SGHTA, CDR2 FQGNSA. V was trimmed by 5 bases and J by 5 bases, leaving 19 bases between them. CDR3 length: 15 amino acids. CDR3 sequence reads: CASSPRGWESDEQYF. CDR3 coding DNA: TGTGCCAGCAGCCCACGGGGATGGGAGAGCGACGAGCAGTACTTC.

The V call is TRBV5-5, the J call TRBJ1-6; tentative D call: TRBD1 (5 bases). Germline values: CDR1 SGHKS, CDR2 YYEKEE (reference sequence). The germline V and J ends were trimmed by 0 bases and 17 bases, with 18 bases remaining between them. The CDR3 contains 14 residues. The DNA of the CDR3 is TGTGCCAGCAGCTTGGCCGCGCTGCGACCGGGGGTCCACTTT. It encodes CASSLAALRPGVHF.

CDR3 coding DNA: TGTGCCAGCTCACCCTTAAATGGGCCCGACCAAGCTTTCTTT. This encodes CASSPLNGPDQAFF. This chain joins TRBV18 and TRBJ1-1, with D unclear. The CDR3 is made up of 14 amino acids. Trimming cost V 3 bases and J 9 bases, with 17 bases left between them. The germline gives CDR1 KGHSH, CDR2 LQKENI.

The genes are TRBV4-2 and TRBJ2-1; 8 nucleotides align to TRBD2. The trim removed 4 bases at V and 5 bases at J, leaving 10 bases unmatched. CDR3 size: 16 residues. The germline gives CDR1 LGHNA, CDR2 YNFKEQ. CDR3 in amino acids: CASSRTSGGADNEQFF. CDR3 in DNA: TGTGCCAGCAGCCGGACCTCCGGGGGGGCTGACAATGAGCAGTTCTTC.

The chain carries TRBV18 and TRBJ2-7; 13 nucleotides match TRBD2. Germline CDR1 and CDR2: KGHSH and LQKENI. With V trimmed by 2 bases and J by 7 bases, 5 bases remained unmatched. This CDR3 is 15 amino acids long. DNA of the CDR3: TGTGCCAGCTCACCAACTAGCGGGAGGGGAGGTGAGCAGTACTTC. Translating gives CASSPTSGRGGEQYF.

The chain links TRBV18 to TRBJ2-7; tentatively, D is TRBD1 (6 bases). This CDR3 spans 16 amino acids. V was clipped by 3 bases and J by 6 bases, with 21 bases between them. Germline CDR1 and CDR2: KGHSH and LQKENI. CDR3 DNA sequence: TGTGCCAGCTCACCCCTCTCAGGGGCACAGGGAGTCGAGCAGTACTTC. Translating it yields CASSPLSGAQGVEQYF.

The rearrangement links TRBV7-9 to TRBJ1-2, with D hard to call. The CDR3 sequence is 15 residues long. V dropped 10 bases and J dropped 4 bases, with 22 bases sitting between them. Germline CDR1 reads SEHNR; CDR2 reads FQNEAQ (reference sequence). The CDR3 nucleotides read TGTGCCACCCAACCTTCAGACCGGGGAGGCTATGGCTACACCTTC. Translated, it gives CATQPSDRGGYGYTF.

CDR3 region: CASSSPSGGLPEQFF. In nucleotides, the CDR3 is TGTGCCAGCAGCTCGCCTAGCGGGGGGTTGCCTGAGCAGTTCTTC. The rearrangement uses TRBV7-8 and TRBJ2-1; 11 positions match TRBD2. The CDR3 extends over 15 amino acids. Per the germline V gene, CDR1 is SGHVS and CDR2 is FQNEAQ. After removal of 4 bases from V and 9 bases from J, the junction contained 8 bases not matched to a gene.

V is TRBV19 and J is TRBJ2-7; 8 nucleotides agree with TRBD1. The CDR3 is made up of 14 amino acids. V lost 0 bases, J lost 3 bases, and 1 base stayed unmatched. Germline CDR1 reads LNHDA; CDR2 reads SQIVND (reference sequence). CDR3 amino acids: CASSIDDRGYEQYF. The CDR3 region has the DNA TGTGCCAGTAGTATAGACGACAGGGGCTACGAGCAGTACTTC.

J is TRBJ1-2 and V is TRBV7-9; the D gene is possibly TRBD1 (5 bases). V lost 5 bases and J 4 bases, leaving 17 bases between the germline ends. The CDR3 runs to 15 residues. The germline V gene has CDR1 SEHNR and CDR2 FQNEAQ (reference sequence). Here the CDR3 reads CASSASGGVGYGYTF. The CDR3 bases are TGTGCCAGCAGCGCCTCCGGGGGGGTAGGCTATGGCTACACCTTC.

The chain's CDR3 is CASSPTTGGYNEQFF. CDR3 coding DNA: TGTGCCAGCAGTCCCACGACAGGGGGCTACAATGAGCAGTTCTTC. The chain recombines TRBV28 with TRBJ2-1; the match to TRBD1 covers 9 bases. CDR1 and CDR2 (germline): MDHEN, SYDVKM. This CDR3 comprises 15 residues. V trimming: 5 bases; J trimming: 3 bases; junction bases outside the gene matches: 5.

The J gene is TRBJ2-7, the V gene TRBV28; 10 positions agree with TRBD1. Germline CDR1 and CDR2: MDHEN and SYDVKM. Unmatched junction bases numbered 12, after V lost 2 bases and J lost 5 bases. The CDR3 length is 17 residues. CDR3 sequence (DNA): TGTGCCAGCAGTTTACGTCGGTGGGACAGGGGATCGCACGAGCAGTACTTC. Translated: CASSLRRWDRGSHEQYF.

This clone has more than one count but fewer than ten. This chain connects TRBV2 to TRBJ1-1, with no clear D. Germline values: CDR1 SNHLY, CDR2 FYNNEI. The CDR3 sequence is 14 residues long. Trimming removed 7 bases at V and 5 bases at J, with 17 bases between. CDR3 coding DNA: TGTGCCAGCACCTTTGGAGGGAGTCGGACTGAAGCTTTCTTT. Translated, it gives CASTFGGSRTEAFF. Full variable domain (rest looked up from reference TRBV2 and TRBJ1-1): EPEVTQTPSHQVTQMGQEVILRCVPISNHLYFYWYRQILGQKVEFLVSFYNNEISEKSEIFDDQFSVERPDGSNFTLKIRSTKLEDSAMYFCASTFGGSRTEAFFGQGTRLTVV.

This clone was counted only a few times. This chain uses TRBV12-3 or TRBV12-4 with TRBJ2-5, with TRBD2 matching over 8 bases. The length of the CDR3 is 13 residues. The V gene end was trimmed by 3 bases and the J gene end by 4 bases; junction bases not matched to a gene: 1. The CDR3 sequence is CASSFGGGETQYF. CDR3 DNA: TGTGCCAGCAGTTTCGGGGGGGGAGAGACCCAGTACTTC.

CDR3 DNA sequence: TGTGCCAGCAGCGCTTCCGAGGGGGCACAGCCCCAGCATTTT. This encodes CASSASEGAQPQHF. This chain joins TRBV9 and TRBJ1-5; the match to TRBD1 covers 7 bases. The germline V gene has CDR1 SGDLS and CDR2 YYNGEE. This CDR3 has 14 residues. With 3 bases clipped from V and 7 bases from J, the junction kept 7 bases outside the gene matches.

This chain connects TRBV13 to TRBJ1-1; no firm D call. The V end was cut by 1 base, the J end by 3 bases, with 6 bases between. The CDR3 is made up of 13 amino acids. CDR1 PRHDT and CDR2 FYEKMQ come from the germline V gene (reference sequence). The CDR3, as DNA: TGTGCCAGCAGCTTAGATACGGACACTGAAGCTTTCTTT. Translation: CASSLDTDTEAFF.

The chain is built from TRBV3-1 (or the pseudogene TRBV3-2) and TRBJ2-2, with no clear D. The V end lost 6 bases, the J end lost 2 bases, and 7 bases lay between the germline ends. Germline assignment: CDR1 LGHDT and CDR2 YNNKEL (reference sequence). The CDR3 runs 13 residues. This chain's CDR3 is CASSLFNTGELFF. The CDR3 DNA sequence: TGTGCCAGCAGTCTGTTTAACACCGGGGAGCTGTTTTTT.

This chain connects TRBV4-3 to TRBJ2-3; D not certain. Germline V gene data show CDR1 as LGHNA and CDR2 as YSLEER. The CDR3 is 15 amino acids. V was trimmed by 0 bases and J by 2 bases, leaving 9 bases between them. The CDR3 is CASSQEVSITDTQYF. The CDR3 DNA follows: TGCGCCAGCAGCCAAGAGGTCTCTATCACAGATACGCAGTATTTT.